Below, 8 T cell receptor beta chains from the same sample are listed, as sequenced in a study of blood T cell repertoires in COVID-19. TCRdb keeps only in-frame clones here, not all; method: immunoSEQ multiplex PCR. The sample lists over 150,000 clones; approximately 85% were seen once. The specimen was peripheral blood. The receptors stem from a woman over 75 with COVID-19, enrolled during active disease.

This clone showed up just once. V usage is TRBV5-5 and J usage is TRBJ1-5; TRBD1 is a possible D gene (5 bases). This CDR3 contains 16 residues. Germline V gene data show CDR1 as SGHKS and CDR2 as YYEKEE (reference sequence). V lost 4 bases to trimming and J lost 2 bases, with 16 bases between them. This chain's CDR3 is CASSLWGGAGNQPQHF. The CDR3 DNA is TGTGCCAGCAGCCTCTGGGGGGGTGCGGGCAATCAGCCCCAGCATTTT.

V usage is TRBV19 and J usage is TRBJ2-5; 10 positions agree with TRBD1. This CDR3 comprises 13 residues. The J segment lost 5 bases and the V segment lost 5 bases, leaving 2 bases of the junction unmatched. Germline lookup yields CDR1 LNHDA and CDR2 SQIVND (reference sequence). CDR3 residues: CASSPGQGETQYF. In nucleotides, the CDR3 is TGTGCCAGTAGTCCGGGACAGGGGGAGACCCAGTACTTC.

The chain recombines TRBV2 with TRBJ1-6; 10 bases line up with TRBD1. The J segment lost 5 bases and the V segment lost 7 bases, leaving 5 bases of the junction unmatched. Germline V lookup: CDR1 SNHLY, CDR2 FYNNEI. The CDR3 totals 15 residues. CDR3 DNA sequence: TGTGCCAGCACCCGACAGGGGGCGGATAATTCACCCCTCCACTTT. Protein product: CASTRQGADNSPLHF.

The CDR3 sequence: CAISESAAVNEQFF. In DNA, the CDR3 is TGTGCCATCAGTGAGTCAGCGGCGGTTAATGAGCAGTTCTTC. The rearrangement links TRBV10-3 to TRBJ2-1, with D possibly matching TRBD2 (5 bases). Germline loops: CDR1 ENHRY, CDR2 SYGVKD. The CDR3 is 14 residues long. Trimming pared 0 bases from V and 7 bases from J, leaving 10 bases between.

This chain connects TRBV7-3 to TRBJ2-1; 9 positions match TRBD2. Germline loops: CDR1 SGHTA, CDR2 FQGTGA. The CDR3 contains 16 residues. The V and J ends lost 5 bases and 0 bases, in that order; junction bases with no gene match: 5. CDR3 nucleotides: TGTGCCAGCAGCCCCATAGCGGGAGTCTCCTACAATGAGCAGTTCTTC. Translating it yields CASSPIAGVSYNEQFF.

The chain combines TRBV18 with TRBJ1-4; 7 bases fit TRBD1. Trimming at V came to 4 bases and at J to 3 bases, leaving 5 bases not matched to a gene. Per the germline V gene, CDR1 is KGHSH and CDR2 is LQKENI. CDR3 length equals 15 residues. In DNA form, the CDR3 reads TGTGCCAGCTCACAGGGGGCGGCCCCTAATGAAAAACTGTTTTTT. Its protein product is CASSQGAAPNEKLFF.

This clone was counted between two and nine times. The rearrangement joins TRBV5-1 to TRBJ1-2, with D maybe TRBD1 (5 bases). CDR3 length: 15 residues. From germline, CDR1 is SGHRS and CDR2 YFSETQ. V gave up 0 bases and J gave up 2 bases, with 11 bases separating them. CDR3 protein: CASSLAGTANYGYTF. In DNA form, the CDR3 reads TGCGCCAGCAGCTTGGCCGGGACTGCCAACTATGGCTACACCTTC.

The V and J genes are TRBV7-9 and TRBJ2-4, with D tentatively TRBD2 (5 bases). CDR3 size: 16 residues. V was pared by 0 bases and J by 1 base, with 10 bases between. The V gene's germline CDR1 is SEHNR and CDR2 FQNEAQ (reference sequence). This CDR3 reads CASSLAGVMAKNIQYF. CDR3 coding DNA: TGTGCCAGCAGCTTAGCCGGGGTTATGGCCAAAAACATTCAGTACTTC.